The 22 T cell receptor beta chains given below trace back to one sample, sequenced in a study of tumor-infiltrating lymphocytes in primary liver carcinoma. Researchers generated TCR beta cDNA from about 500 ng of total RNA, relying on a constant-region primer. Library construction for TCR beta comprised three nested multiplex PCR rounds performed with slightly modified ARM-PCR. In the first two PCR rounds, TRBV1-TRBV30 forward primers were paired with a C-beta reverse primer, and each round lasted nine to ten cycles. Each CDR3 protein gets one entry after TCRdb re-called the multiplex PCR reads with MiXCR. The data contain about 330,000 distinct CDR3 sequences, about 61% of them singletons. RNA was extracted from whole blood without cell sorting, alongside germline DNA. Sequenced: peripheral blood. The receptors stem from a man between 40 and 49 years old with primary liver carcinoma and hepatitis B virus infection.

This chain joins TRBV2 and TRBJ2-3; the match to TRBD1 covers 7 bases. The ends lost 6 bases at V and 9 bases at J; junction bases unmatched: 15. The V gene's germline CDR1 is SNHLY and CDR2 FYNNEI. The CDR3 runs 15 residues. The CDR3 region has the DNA TGTGCCAGCAGGCTCCGGGACAGTAGTTTTGACACGCAGTATTTT. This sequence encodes CASRLRDSSFDTQYF.

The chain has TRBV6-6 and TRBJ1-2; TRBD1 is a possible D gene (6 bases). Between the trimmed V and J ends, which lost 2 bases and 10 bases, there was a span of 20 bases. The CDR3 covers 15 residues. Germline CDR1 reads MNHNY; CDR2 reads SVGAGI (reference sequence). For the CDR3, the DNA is TGTGCCAGCAGTTACCTAGAACGGGGGGCGAAGGACTACACCTTC. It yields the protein CASSYLERGAKDYTF.

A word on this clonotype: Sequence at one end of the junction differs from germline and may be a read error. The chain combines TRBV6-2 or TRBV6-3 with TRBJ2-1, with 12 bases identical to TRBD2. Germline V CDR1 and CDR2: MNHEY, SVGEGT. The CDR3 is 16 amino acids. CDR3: CASRNPSGRANKEQFF. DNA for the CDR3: TGTGCCAGCAGAAACCCTAGCGGGAGGGCGAACAAAGAGCAGTTCTTC.

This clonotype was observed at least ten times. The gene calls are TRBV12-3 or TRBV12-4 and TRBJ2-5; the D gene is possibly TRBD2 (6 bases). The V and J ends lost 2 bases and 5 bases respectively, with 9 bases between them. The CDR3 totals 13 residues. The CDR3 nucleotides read TGTGCCAGCAGTTTAAGTAGCGGCGAGACCCAGTACTTC. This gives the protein CASSLSSGETQYF.

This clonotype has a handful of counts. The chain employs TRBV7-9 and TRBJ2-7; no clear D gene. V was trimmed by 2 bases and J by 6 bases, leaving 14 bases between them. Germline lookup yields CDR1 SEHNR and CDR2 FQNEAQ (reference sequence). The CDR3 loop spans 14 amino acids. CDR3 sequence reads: CASSLSGEGAEQYF. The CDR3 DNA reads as TGTGCCAGCAGCTTATCTGGAGAAGGAGCCGAGCAGTACTTC.

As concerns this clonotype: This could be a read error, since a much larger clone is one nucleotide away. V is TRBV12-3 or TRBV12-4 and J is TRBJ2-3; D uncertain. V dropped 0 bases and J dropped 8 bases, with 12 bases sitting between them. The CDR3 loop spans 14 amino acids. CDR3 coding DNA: TGTGCCAGCAGTTTAGCGCCGAATGTCGGTACGCAGTATTTT. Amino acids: CASSLAPNVGTQYF.

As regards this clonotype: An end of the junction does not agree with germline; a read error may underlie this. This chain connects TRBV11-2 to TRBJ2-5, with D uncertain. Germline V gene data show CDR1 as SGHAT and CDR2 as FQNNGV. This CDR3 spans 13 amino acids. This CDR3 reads CANSFENQETQYF. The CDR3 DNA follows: TGTGCCAACAGCTTCGAAAACCAAGAGACCCAGTACTTC. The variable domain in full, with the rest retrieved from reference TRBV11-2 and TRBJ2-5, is EAGVAQSPRYKIIEKRQSVAFWCNPISGHATLYWYQQILGQGPKLLIQFQNNGVVDDSQLPKDRFSAERLKGVDSTLKIQPAKLEDSAVYLCANSFENQETQYFGPGTRLLVL.

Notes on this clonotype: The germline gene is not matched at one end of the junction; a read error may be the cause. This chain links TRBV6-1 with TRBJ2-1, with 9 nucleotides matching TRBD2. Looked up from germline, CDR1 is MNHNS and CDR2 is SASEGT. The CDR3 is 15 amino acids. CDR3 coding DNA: TGTTCCAGCAGTTTAAATGCGGGAGGGAATAATGAGCAGTTCTTC. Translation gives CSSSLNAGGNNEQFF.

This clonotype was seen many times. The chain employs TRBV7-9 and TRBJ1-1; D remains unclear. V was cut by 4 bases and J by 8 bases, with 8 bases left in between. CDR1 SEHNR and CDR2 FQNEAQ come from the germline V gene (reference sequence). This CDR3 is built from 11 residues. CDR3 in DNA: TGTGCCAGCAGCTCACTTATCGAAGCTTTCTTT. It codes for CASSSLIEAFF.

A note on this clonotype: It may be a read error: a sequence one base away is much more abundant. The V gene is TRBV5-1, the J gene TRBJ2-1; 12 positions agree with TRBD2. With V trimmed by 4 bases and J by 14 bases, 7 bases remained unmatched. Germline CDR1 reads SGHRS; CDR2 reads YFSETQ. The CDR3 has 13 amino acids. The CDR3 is CASSIVTSGSKFF. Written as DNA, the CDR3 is TGCGCCAGCAGCATCGTGACTAGCGGGAGTAAGTTCTTC.

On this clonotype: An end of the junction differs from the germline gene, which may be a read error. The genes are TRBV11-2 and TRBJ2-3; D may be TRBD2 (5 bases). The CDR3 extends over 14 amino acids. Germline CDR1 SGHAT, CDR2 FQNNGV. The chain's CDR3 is CGSSISGCADTQYF. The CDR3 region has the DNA TGTGGCAGCAGTATAAGCGGATGCGCAGATACGCAGTATTTT.

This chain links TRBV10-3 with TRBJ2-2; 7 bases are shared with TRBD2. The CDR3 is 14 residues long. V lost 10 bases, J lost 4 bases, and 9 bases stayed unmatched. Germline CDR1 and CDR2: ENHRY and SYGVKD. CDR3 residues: CATRERDGTGELFF. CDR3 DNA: TGTGCCACCAGAGAGCGGGATGGCACCGGGGAGCTGTTTTTT.

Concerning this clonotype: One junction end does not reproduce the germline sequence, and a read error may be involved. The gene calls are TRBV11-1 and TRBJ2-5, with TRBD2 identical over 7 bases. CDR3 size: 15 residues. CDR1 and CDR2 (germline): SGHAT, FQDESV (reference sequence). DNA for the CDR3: TGTGCCAGCAGTCCGTTGGCGGGAGAGGTTGAGACCCAGAACTTC. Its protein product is CASSPLAGEVETQNF. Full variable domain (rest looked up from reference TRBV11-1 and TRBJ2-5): EAEVAQSPRYKITEKSQAVAFWCDPISGHATLYWYRQILGQGPELLVQFQDESVVDDSQLPKDRFSAERLKGVDSTLKIQPAELGDSAMYLCASSPLAGEVETQNFGPGTRLLVL.

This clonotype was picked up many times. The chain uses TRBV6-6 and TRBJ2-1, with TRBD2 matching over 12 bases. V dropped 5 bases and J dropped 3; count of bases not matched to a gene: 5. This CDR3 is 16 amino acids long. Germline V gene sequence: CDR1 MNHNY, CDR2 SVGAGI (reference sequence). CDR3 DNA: TGTGCCAGCAGTCCTACTAGCGGGAGGTTCTACAATGAGCAGTTCTTC. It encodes CASSPTSGRFYNEQFF.

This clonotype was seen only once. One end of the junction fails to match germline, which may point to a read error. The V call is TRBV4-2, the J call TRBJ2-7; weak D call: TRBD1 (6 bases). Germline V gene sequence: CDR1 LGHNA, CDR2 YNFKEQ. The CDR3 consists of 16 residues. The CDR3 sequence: CASIQGFGQGTYEQYF. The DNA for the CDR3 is TGTGCCAGCATCCAAGGATTCGGGCAGGGGACCTACGAGCAGTACTTC.

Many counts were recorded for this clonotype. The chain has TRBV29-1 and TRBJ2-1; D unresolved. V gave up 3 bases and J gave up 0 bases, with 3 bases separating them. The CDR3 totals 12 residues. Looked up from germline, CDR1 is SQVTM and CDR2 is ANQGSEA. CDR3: CSVDISYNEQFF. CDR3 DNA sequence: TGCAGCGTTGATATCTCCTACAATGAGCAGTTCTTC.

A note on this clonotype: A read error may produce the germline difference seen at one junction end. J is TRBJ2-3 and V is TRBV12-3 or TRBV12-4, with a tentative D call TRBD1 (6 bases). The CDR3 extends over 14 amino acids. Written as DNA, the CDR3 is TGTGCCAACAGTCTATACAGGGTTGTAGATACGCAGTATTTT. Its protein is CANSLYRVVDTQYF.

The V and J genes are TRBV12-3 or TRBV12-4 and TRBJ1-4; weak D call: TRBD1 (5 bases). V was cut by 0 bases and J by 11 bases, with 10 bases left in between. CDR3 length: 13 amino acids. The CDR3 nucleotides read TGTGCCAGCAGTTTAGCTGGGACTGATAAACTGTTTTTT. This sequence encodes CASSLAGTDKLFF.

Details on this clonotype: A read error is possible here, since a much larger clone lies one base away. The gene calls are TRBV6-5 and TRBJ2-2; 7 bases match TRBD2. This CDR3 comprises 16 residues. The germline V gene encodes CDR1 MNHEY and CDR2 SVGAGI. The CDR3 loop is CTSSYEMAGATGELFF. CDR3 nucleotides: TGTACCAGCAGTTACGAAATGGCGGGAGCCACCGGGGAGCTGTTTTTT.

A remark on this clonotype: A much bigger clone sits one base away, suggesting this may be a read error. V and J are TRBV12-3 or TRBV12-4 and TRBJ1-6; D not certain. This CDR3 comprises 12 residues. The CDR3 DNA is TGTGCCAGCAGTTTAGGAGTAGGACCCATCCACTTT. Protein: CASSLGVGPIHF.

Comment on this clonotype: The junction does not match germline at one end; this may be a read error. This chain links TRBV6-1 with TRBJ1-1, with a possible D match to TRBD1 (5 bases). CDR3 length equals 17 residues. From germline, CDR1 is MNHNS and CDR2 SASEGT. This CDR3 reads CASKGLGMSGFGTEAFF. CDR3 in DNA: TGTGCCAGCAAGGGGCTGGGGATGAGCGGTTTCGGCACTGAGGCTTTCTTT.

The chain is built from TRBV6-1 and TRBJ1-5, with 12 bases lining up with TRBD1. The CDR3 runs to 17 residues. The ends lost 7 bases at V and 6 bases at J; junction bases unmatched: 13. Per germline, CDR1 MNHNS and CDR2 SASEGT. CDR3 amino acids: CASTPGQGAPGSQPQHF. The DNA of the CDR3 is TGTGCCAGCACTCCGGGACAGGGGGCGCCGGGCAGTCAGCCCCAGCATTTT.